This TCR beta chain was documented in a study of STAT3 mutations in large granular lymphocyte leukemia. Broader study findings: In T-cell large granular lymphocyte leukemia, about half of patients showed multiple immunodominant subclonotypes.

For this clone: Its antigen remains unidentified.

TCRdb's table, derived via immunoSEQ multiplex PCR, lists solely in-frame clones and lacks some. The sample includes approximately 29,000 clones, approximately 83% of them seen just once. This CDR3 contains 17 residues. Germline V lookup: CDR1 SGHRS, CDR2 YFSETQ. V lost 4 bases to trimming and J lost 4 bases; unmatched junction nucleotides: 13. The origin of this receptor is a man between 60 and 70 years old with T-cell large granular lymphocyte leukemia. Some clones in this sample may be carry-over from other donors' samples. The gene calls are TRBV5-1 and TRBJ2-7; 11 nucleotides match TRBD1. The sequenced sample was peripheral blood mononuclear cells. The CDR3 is CASSISPLDRGPYEQYF. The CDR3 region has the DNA TGCGCCAGCAGCATCAGTCCGCTGGACAGGGGGCCTTACGAGCAGTACTTC.